Listed below are T cell receptor beta chains from one sample, sequenced in a study of spatial heterogeneity in lung cancer. TCRdb re-derived calls from the 5' RACE reads in MiXCR, one entry per CDR3 protein. The top ten clones hold roughly 4.5% of a sample with about 82,000 distinct CDR3 sequences, roughly an eighth of them seen once. The source material was PBMCs, sampled at surgery. The receptors derive from a male donor with early-stage non-small cell lung cancer. CDR3s include the opening cysteine and the closing phenylalanine or tryptophan.

TRBV3-1	TRBJ2-7	CASSATGFGYEQYF
TRBV15	TRBJ1-6	CATSRDQADNSPLHF
TRBV4-1	TRBJ2-5	CASSQDPPSGTGGLQETQYF
TRBV3-1	TRBJ1-3	CASSQVKRSSGNTIYF
TRBV2	TRBJ2-7	CASRGGGGNSYEQYF
TRBV5-4	TRBJ1-1	CASSLVFGEAFF
TRBV11-2	TRBJ1-1	CASSLDQHSEAFF
TRBV30	TRBJ2-2	CAWSVETSNTGELFF
TRBV6-6	TRBJ2-7	CASSYGSEQYF
TRBV7-2	TRBJ1-3	CASSRTGAEIGNTIYF
TRBV5-6	TRBJ2-4	CASSWGQQNIQYF
TRBV3-1	TRBJ2-4	CASSQVGQGVRKNIQYF
TRBV6-2/TRBV6-3	TRBJ1-5	CASKTLVQVNQPQHF
TRBV5-1	TRBJ2-5	CASSLSSGGKETQYF
TRBV4-2	TRBJ2-3	CASSQEMTDTQYF
TRBV14	TRBJ2-2	CASSQVGLIGATGELFF
TRBV2	TRBJ2-1	CASSETSVGEQFF
TRBV20-1	TRBJ1-1	CSARDSTGNTEAFF
TRBV7-2	TRBJ2-5	CASSLTSGTETQYF
TRBV9	TRBJ2-3	CASSVGAGYTDTQYF
TRBV29-1	TRBJ1-3	CSVERVSGNTIYF
TRBV30	TRBJ1-2	CAWSTPDSKITYGYTF
TRBV20-1	TRBJ2-1	CSAITDREDEQFF
TRBV2	TRBJ1-2	CASSEALGHGYTF
TRBV6-1	TRBJ2-2	CASTAAGPGELFF
TRBV5-5	TRBJ1-4	CASSRTGAEDEKLFF
TRBV5-1	TRBJ2-3	CASSRLVRDNGADTQYF
TRBV18	TRBJ2-3	CASSPTVDTDTQYF